The rows below give T cell receptor beta chains drawn from one sample of a study of T cell changes during pregnancy in multiple sclerosis. The data were produced by immunoSEQ multiplex PCR, yet TCRdb's version contains in-frame clones alone and is incomplete. The sample includes over 35,000 clones, roughly 92% of them seen just once. The material sequenced was peripheral blood. These receptors originate from a female donor with multiple sclerosis, enrolled in a pregnancy study. Each CDR3 is given with its conserved first and last residue. D genes are given only for firm matches. Only some rows state a clone size, as once, few, many or a class for expanded clones.

J gene	clone size	CDR3 length	V gene	D gene	CDR3 DNA	CDR3 protein
TRBJ1-5	-	14	TRBV4-2	-	TGTGCCAGCAGCCAAGAGCAGGGCAATCAGCCCCAGCATTTT	CASSQEQGNQPQHF
TRBJ1-5	-	13	TRBV25-1	-	TGTGCCAGCAGTGAGTACGAGTATCAGCCCCAGCATTTT	CASSEYEYQPQHF
TRBJ2-5	-	15	TRBV30	-	TGTGCCTGGAGTGTACCTTGGCGATACCAAGAGACCCAGTACTTC	CAWSVPWRYQETQYF
TRBJ1-5	-	13	TRBV27	-	TGTGCCAGCAGCAAACAGGGTCGGCAGCCCCAGCATTTT	CASSKQGRQPQHF
TRBJ1-5	-	17	TRBV7-2	TRBD1	TGTGCCAGCAGCTTAGGGATAACCGGGACAGGGTTTCAGCCCCAGCATTTT	CASSLGITGTGFQPQHF
TRBJ2-7	-	15	TRBV27	TRBD1	TGTGCCAGCAGCCACCTGACAGGGAGAGGGTACGAGCAGTACTTC	CASSHLTGRGYEQYF
TRBJ1-5	-	16	TRBV28	TRBD1	TGTGCCAGCAGAGGGGACAGGGGGTCGGTAGGTCAGCCCCAGCATTTT	CASRGDRGSVGQPQHF
TRBJ2-1	-	13	TRBV7-8	-	TGTGCCAGCAGCTTAGATCCGGGAGATGAGCAGTTCTTC	CASSLDPGDEQFF
TRBJ1-1	-	15	TRBV23-1	TRBD1	TGCGCCGGCCGGGACAGCGGATTCTCGGGCACTGAAGCTTTCTTT	CAGRDSGFSGTEAFF
TRBJ1-5	-	16	TRBV28	-	TGTGCCAGCAGTCCTACCGGGGGGGGCCTCAATCAGCCCCAGCATTTT	CASSPTGGGLNQPQHF
TRBJ2-3	-	18	TRBV28	-	TGTGCCAGCAGCCATCGGCCACCGGGACGCCGGCGGGCAGATACGCAGTATTTT	CASSHRPPGRRRADTQYF
TRBJ2-7	-	15	TRBV10-2	TRBD2	TGCGCCAGCAGTGAGTTTCTAGCGGGGAGCTACGAGCAGTACTTC	CASSEFLAGSYEQYF
TRBJ2-6	-	16	TRBV5-5	-	TGTGCCAGCAGCTTGGCCGCTGGGGCTGGGGCCAACGTCCTGACTTTC	CASSLAAGAGANVLTF
TRBJ1-5	-	13	TRBV13	-	TGTGCCAGCAGCTTAGGGTTTGAGCAGCCCCAGCATTTT	CASSLGFEQPQHF
TRBJ2-7	-	16	TRBV28	TRBD2	TGTGCCAGCAGTTTATGGGCTAGCGGGAGGGCCAGCGAGCAGTACTTC	CASSLWASGRASEQYF
TRBJ1-5	-	15	TRBV19	TRBD1	TGTGCCAGTAGTTATGACAGGGGGCTAGAGCAGCCCCAGCATTTT	CASSYDRGLEQPQHF
TRBJ2-4	-	14	TRBV5-1	-	TGCGCCAGCAGTCCGGGGTTCGACAAAAACATTCAGTACTTC	CASSPGFDKNIQYF
TRBJ2-5	-	17	TRBV10-3	-	TGTGCCATCAGAAGCACCGTACACAGGGTGATCCAAGAGACCCAGTACTTC	CAIRSTVHRVIQETQYF
TRBJ2-1	-	13	TRBV28	-	TGTGCCAGCAGTTTAATGGCATACAATGAGCAGTTCTTC	CASSLMAYNEQFF
TRBJ2-2	-	15	TRBV11-3	-	TGTGCCAGCAGCTTGCAGGGACGGAACACCGGGGAGCTGTTTTTT	CASSLQGRNTGELFF
TRBJ2-7	-	14	TRBV30	-	TGTGCCTGGATGATCGACAGGTCGGTCAACGAGCAGTACTTC	CAWMIDRSVNEQYF
TRBJ2-7	-	15	TRBV1	-	TGCACCAGCAGCCGAGAAGGGACTCCCACCTACGAGCAGTACTTC	CTSSREGTPTYEQYF
TRBJ2-1	-	18	TRBV7-9	-	TGTGCCAGCAGCTTAGATCGAGGAAAGCGAGGAAGGTACAATGAGCAGTTCTTC	CASSLDRGKRGRYNEQFF
TRBJ2-2	-	16	TRBV7-7	TRBD2	TGTGCTAGCAGCTTACAAGCAGCGGGAATGCCCGGGGAGCTGTTTTTT	CASSLQAAGMPGELFF
TRBJ2-2	-	12	TRBV2	-	TGTGCCAGCAGTGACGAGGCCGGGGAGCTGTTTTTT	CASSDEAGELFF
TRBJ2-5	once	17	TRBV4-1	-	TGCGCCAGCAGCCAACGGTGGGATCCGAGGGGCCAAGAGACCCAGTACTTC	CASSQRWDPRGQETQYF
TRBJ1-5	-	15	TRBV10-3	-	TGTGCCATCAGTGAGGAATGGGGAAAGGGTCAGCCCCAGCATTTT	CAISEEWGKGQPQHF
TRBJ1-2	-	15	TRBV28	TRBD1	TGTGCCAGCAGTTTTCTCACAGGGGGGAACTATGGCTACACCTTC	CASSFLTGGNYGYTF
TRBJ2-1	-	16	TRBV5-8	TRBD1	TGTGCCAGCAGCTCCGGGGACAGGAGCTCCTACAATGAGCAGTTCTTC	CASSSGDRSSYNEQFF
TRBJ2-1	-	15	TRBV5-6	TRBD2	TGTGCCAGCAGCTTGGTACTAGCGCCATACAATGAGCAGTTCTTC	CASSLVLAPYNEQFF